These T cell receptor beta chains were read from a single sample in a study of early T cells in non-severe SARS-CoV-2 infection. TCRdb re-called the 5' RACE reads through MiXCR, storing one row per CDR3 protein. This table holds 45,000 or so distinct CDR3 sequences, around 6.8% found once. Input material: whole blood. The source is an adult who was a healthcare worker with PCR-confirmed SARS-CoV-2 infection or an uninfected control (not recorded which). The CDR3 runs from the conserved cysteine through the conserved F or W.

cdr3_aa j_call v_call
CASSLESNQPQHF TRBJ1-5 TRBV7-9
CASSGLAGSDTQYF TRBJ2-3 TRBV7-9
CASSLIPGDYEQYF TRBJ2-7 TRBV5-1
CSASDGQYNEKLFF TRBJ1-4 TRBV20-1
CASSLMTGTTYEQYF TRBJ2-7 TRBV5-1
CASSHSSGDSYEQYF TRBJ2-7 TRBV4-2
CASSPPGYSYEQYF TRBJ2-7 TRBV18
CATNPGGGGELFF TRBJ2-2 TRBV19
CASSLQAGGADTQYF TRBJ2-3 TRBV7-6
CASSSLEWGPGIEAFF TRBJ1-1 TRBV28
CASSQRQARDNYGYTF TRBJ1-2 TRBV6-2/TRBV6-3
CASSPRRNYGYTF TRBJ1-2 TRBV6-2/TRBV6-3
CASSQDSAEQFF TRBJ2-1 TRBV2
CSVGVRRETYEQYF TRBJ2-7 TRBV29-1
CASSAAGYSYNEQFF TRBJ2-1 TRBV6-5
CASSYREGDTEAFF TRBJ1-1 TRBV6-5
CASSQTEQETQYF TRBJ2-5 TRBV4-3
CASSRPSRGGNEQFF TRBJ2-1 TRBV13
CASSHRPSENTEAFF TRBJ1-1 TRBV4-3
CASSLSSLYEQYF TRBJ2-7 TRBV27
CASSPPGTYEQYF TRBJ2-7 TRBV13
CASSQFLGLYGYTF TRBJ1-2 TRBV3-1
CASSLLPDFFDEKLFF TRBJ1-4 TRBV4-1
CASSNGPANYGYTF TRBJ1-2 TRBV27
CASSKYRTGTSCNEQFF TRBJ2-1 TRBV21-1
CATLAGPSGHTDTQYF TRBJ2-3 TRBV13
CASSLEALLPDTQYF TRBJ2-3 TRBV7-2
CASSQEPGQGATIYF TRBJ1-3 TRBV4-1
CASSLKVGYGYTF TRBJ1-2 TRBV11-2
CASSQRTGGGETQYF TRBJ2-5 TRBV3-1
CATSRAGGGDTQYF TRBJ2-3 TRBV15
CSARTQGALTEAFF TRBJ1-1 TRBV20-1
CASSLYNEQFF TRBJ2-1 TRBV5-1
CASSYLSNEKLFF TRBJ1-4 TRBV6-5
CASRTGETQYF TRBJ2-5 TRBV28
CASSQYETPLGTDTQYF TRBJ2-3 TRBV4-3
CASSLRLAGATGANVLTF TRBJ2-6 TRBV7-2
CASSLMMWGTDTQYF TRBJ2-3 TRBV5-6
CASSLSTENTGELFF TRBJ2-2 TRBV7-6
CASSLTYTQYF TRBJ2-3 TRBV7-9
CSVVQGWTDTQYF TRBJ2-3 TRBV29-1